A single sample is the source of the 9 T cell receptor beta chains below, sequenced in a study of glioma-infiltrating T cells. The iRepertoire nested amplicon-rescue multiplex PCR amplified TCR alpha and beta CDR3s from RNA. TCRdb ran MiXCR on the multiplex PCR reads and lists one entry per CDR3 protein. Of 150,000 to 200,000 distinct CDR3 sequences in the sample, about 47% were seen once. Sequencing was carried out using glioma tissue, nonneoplastic brain tissue, or PBMCs (not recorded which). All receptors come from a human donor with low-grade glioma or glioblastoma, undergoing nonglioma brain surgery, or in good health (not recorded which).

On this clonotype: A read error may account for a junction end that differs from germline. V is TRBV12-3 or TRBV12-4 and J is TRBJ1-3, with D hard to call. The CDR3 is made up of 14 amino acids. CDR3 DNA sequence: TGTGCCAGCAGTTTAGCAGGGTCTGGAAACAACATATATTTT. Translating it yields CASSLAGSGNNIYF.

This clonotype was recorded at least ten times. This sequence joins TRBV14 and TRBJ1-1; 7 bases map to TRBD1. Germline V lookup: CDR1 SGHDN, CDR2 FVKESK. This CDR3 region has 16 residues. V trimming: 2 bases; J trimming: 13 bases; junction bases outside the gene matches: 19. CDR3 region: CASSQYDRARPLFDFF. The CDR3 region has the DNA TGTGCCAGCAGCCAATATGACAGGGCAAGACCTCTCTTTGATTTCTTT.

Points on this clonotype: Since a much larger clone is just one base distant, this may be a read error. V and J are TRBV28 and TRBJ1-2; D is unresolved. This CDR3 contains 14 residues. V lost 11 bases and J 1 base, leaving 17 bases between the germline ends. Germline V gene data show CDR1 as MDHEN and CDR2 as SYDVKM. This CDR3 reads CAGTPRLLNYGYTF. The CDR3 nucleotides are TGTGCCGGCACCCCCCGTCTTCTTAACTATGGCTACACCTTC.

V is TRBV18 and J is TRBJ2-7; D gene unclear. The V gene's germline CDR1 is KGHSH and CDR2 LQKENI. V lost 3 bases, J lost 2 bases, and 11 bases lay in between. This CDR3 is 14 amino acids long. The chain's CDR3 is CASSPQRTPYEQYF. CDR3 coding DNA: TGTGCCAGCTCACCCCAGCGAACGCCCTACGAGCAGTACTTC. The complete variable domain, with remaining parts taken from reference TRBV18 and TRBJ2-7, reads NAGVMQNPRHLVRRRGQEARLRCSPMKGHSHVYWYRQLPEEGLKFMVYLQKENIIDESGMPKERFSAEFPKEGPSILRIQQVVRGDSAAYFCASSPQRTPYEQYFGPGTRLTVT.

A word on this clonotype: The conserved final phenylalanine or tryptophan is absent from the CDR3, which likely points to a read error. This chain links TRBV19 with TRBJ1-5; D is ambiguous. Trimming cost V 1 base and J 8 bases, with 9 bases left between them. The germline CDR1 and CDR2 sequences are LNHDA and SQIVND (reference sequence). This CDR3 is built from 13 residues. The CDR3 DNA reads as TGTGCCAGTAGTATAGGTGTGGATAAGCCCCAGCATTTA. Its translation: CASSIGVDKPQHL.

This clonotype appeared a few times. The chain combines TRBV2 with TRBJ1-2, with 7 bases identical to TRBD1. Unmatched junction bases numbered 11, after V lost 5 bases and J lost 2 bases. CDR3 length equals 16 residues. Germline V gives CDR1 SNHLY, CDR2 FYNNEI. CDR3 DNA: TGTGCCAGCAGTACGTCCTACAGGGGCGGGAACTATGGCTACACCTTC. It translates to CASSTSYRGGNYGYTF.

Ten or more counts support this clonotype. This chain links TRBV20-1 with TRBJ1-4; D is unclear. V was trimmed by 1 base and J by 8 bases, leaving 14 bases between them. The CDR3 runs to 14 residues. Looked up from germline, CDR1 is DFQATT and CDR2 is SNEGSKA (reference sequence). CDR3 bases: TGCAGTGCTAGAGCGGGAATGCCCATGGAAAAACTGTTTTTT. Amino acid sequence: CSARAGMPMEKLFF.

The table lists this clonotype with many counts. The chain joins TRBV4-1 to TRBJ1-5; the D is unclear. The CDR3 is made up of 16 amino acids. Germline CDR1 and CDR2: MGHRA and YSYEKL. V lost 0 bases and J lost 0, with 9 bases in between. CDR3 DNA sequence: TGCGCCAGCAGCCAAGATCCGGGAAATAGCAATCAGCCCCAGCATTTT. This gives the protein CASSQDPGNSNQPQHF.

The CDR3 DNA reads as TGTGCCAGCAGTTTCAGGGAAGCCGATCAGCCCCAGCATTTT. Translated, it gives CASSFREADQPQHF. V and J are TRBV12-3 or TRBV12-4 and TRBJ1-5; D may be TRBD1 (5 bases). The CDR3 length is 14 residues. V lost 3 bases and J lost 5, with 11 bases in between.